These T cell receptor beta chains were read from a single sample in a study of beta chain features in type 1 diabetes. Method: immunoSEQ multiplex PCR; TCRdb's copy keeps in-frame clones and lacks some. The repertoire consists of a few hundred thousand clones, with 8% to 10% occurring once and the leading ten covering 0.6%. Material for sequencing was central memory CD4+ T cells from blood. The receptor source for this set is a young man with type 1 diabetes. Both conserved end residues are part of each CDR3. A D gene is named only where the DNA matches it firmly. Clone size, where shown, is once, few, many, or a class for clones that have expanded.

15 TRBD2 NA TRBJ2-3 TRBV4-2 TGTGCCAGCAGCCCCCGGGGGGGAGATACAGATACGCAGTATTTT CASSPRGGDTDTQYF
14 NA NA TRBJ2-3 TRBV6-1 TGTGTCAGCAAAGAGGGGTCATGGACAGATACGCAGTATTTT CVSKEGSWTDTQYF
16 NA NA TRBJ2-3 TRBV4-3 TGCGCCAGCAGCCAAGGCGTCGACCGGAGCACAGATACGCAGTATTTT CASSQGVDRSTDTQYF
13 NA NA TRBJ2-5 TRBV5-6 TGTGCCAGCAGCTTGGATAGAGGACAGACACCGTACTTC CASSLDRGQTPYF
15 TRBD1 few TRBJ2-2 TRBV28 TGTGCCAGCAGTTTCGGACAGGGGGCATTCGGGGAGCTGTTTTTT CASSFGQGAFGELFF
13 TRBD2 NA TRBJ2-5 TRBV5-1 TGCGCCAGCGGGCGGGAGGGCCCAGAGACCCAGTACTTC CASGREGPETQYF
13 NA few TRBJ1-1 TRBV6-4 TGTGCCAGCAGAGTAAACTGGAACACTGAAGCTTTCTTT CASRVNWNTEAFF
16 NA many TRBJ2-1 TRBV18 TGTGCCAGCTCACCACCCGGCGGCTCATCCTACAATGAGCAGTTCTTC CASSPPGGSSYNEQFF
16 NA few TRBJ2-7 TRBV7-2 TGTGCCAGCAGCCTTCCAACGGGATTTAGCTCCTACGAGCAGTACTTC CASSLPTGFSSYEQYF
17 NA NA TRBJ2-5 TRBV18 TGTGCCAGCTCTCCGCTCTCAGCGGAGAGGGTACAAGAGACCCAGTACTTC CASSPLSAERVQETQYF
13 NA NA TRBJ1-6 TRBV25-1 TGTGCCAGCAGTGTGGACAGTAATTCACCCCTCCACTTT CASSVDSNSPLHF
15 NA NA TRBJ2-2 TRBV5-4 TGTGCCAGCAGCCCTCCGGACAGATACACCGGGGAGCTGTTTTTT CASSPPDRYTGELFF
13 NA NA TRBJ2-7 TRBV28 TGTGCCTCCACCGGATATCTAGCTTCCGAGCAGTACTTC CASTGYLASEQYF
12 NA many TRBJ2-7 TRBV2 TGTGCCAGCAGCGAGGGACCGTACGAGCAGTACTTC CASSEGPYEQYF
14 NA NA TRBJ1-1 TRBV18 TGTGCCAGCTCACCTTCAGGGGACAACACTGAAGCTTTCTTT CASSPSGDNTEAFF
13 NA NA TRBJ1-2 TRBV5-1 TGCGCCAGCAGCTTTGGAAGTGAATATGGCTACACCTTC CASSFGSEYGYTF
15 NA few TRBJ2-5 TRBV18 TGTGCCAGCTCACCACGGAGTGGCCCCCAAGAGACCCAGTACTTC CASSPRSGPQETQYF
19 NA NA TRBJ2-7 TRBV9 TGTGCCAGCAGCGCGCAGGCTTCCTCCGGGACGGGGAGCTCCTACGAGCAGTACTTC CASSAQASSGTGSSYEQYF
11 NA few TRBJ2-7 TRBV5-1 TGCGCCAGCAGTTTGGGATACGAGCAGTACTTC CASSLGYEQYF
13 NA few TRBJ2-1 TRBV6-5 TGTGCCATTAAAAGGGTACAGTACAATGAGCAGTTCTTC CAIKRVQYNEQFF
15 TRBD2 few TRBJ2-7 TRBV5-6 TGTGCCAGCAGCTTGGACCCAGCGGGAGTGGGTGAGCAGTACTTC CASSLDPAGVGEQYF
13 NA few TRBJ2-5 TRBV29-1 TGCAGCGTCCCGGGACACACACGGGAGACCCAGTACTTC CSVPGHTRETQYF
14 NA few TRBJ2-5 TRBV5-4 TGTGCCAGCAGCTTCGCACAGGGTGGAGAGACCCAGTACTTC CASSFAQGGETQYF
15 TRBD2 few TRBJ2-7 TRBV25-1 TGTGCCAGCAGTGGACGGGGGGGATTCTCCTACGAGCAGTACTTC CASSGRGGFSYEQYF